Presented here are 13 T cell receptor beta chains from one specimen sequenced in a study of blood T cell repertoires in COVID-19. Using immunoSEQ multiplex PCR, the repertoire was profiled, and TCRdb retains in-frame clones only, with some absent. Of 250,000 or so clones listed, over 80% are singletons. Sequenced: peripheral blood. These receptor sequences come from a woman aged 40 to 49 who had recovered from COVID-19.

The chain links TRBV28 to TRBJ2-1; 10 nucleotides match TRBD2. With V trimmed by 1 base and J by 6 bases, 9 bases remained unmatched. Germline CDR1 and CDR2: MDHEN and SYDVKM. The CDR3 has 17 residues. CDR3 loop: CASSLSLGAGGLNEQFF. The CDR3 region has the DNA TGTGCCAGCAGTTTATCCCTAGGAGCGGGGGGGCTCAATGAGCAGTTCTTC. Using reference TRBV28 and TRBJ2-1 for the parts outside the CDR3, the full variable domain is DVKVTQSSRYLVKRTGEKVFLECVQDMDHENMFWYRQDPGLGLRLIYFSYDVKMKEKGDIPEGYSVSREKKERFSLILESASTNQTSMYLCASSLSLGAGGLNEQFFGPGTRLTVL.

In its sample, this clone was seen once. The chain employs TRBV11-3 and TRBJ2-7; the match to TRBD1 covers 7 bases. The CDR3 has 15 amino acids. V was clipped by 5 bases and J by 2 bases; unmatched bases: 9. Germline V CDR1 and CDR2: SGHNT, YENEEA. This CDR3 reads CASSSRDREPYEQYF. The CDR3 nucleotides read TGTGCCAGCAGCAGCAGGGACAGAGAACCCTACGAGCAGTACTTC.

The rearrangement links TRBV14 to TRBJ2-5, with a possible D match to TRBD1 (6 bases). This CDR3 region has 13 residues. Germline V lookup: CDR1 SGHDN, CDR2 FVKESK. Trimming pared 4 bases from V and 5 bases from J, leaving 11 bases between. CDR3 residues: CASSRDTWETQYF. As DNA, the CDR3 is TGTGCCAGCAGCCGGGACACTTGGGAGACCCAGTACTTC.

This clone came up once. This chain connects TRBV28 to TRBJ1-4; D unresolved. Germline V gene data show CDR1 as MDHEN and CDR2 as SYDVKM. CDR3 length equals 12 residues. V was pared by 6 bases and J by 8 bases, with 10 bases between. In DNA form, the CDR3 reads TGTGCCAGCAGCCCAGAGGCGGAAAAACTGTTTTTT. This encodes CASSPEAEKLFF.

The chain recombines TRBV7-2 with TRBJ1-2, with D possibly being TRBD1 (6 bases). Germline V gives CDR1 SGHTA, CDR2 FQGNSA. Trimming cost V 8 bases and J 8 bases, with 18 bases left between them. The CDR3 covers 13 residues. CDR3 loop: CASQRTGTIGYTF. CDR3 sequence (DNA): TGTGCCAGCCAACGTACCGGGACAATAGGCTACACCTTC. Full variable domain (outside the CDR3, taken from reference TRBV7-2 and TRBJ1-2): GAGVSQSPSNKVTEKGKDVELRCDPISGHTALYWYRQSLGQGLEFLIYFQGNSAPDKSGLPSDRFSAERTGGSVSTLTIQRTQQEDSAVYLCASQRTGTIGYTFGSGTRLTVV.

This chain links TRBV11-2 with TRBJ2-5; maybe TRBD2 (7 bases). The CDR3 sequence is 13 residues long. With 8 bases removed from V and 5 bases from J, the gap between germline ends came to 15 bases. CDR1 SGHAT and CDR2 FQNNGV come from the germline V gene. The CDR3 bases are TGTGCCAGCCGATCCGGGGGGCACGAGACCCAGTACTTC. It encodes CASRSGGHETQYF.

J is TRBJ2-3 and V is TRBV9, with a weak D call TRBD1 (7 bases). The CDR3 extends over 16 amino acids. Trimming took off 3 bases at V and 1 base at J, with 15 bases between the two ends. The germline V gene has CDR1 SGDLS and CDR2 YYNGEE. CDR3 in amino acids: CASSGRGQRRTDTQYF. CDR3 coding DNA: TGTGCCAGCAGCGGGAGGGGGCAGAGACGCACAGATACGCAGTATTTT.

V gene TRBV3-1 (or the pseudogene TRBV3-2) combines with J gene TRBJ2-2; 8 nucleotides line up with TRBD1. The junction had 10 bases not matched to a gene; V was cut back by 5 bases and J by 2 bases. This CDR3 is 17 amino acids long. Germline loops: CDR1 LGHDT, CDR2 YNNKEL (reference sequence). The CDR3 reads CASSSSQGAGNTGELFF. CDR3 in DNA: TGTGCCAGCAGCTCAAGTCAGGGGGCGGGAAACACCGGGGAGCTGTTTTTT.

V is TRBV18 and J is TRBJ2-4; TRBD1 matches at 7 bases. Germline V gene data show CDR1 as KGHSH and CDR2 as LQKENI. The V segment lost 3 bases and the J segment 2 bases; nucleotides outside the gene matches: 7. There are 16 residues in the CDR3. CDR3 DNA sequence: TGTGCCAGCTCACCCGGGACAGCGTCTTCCAAAAACATTCAGTACTTC. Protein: CASSPGTASSKNIQYF.

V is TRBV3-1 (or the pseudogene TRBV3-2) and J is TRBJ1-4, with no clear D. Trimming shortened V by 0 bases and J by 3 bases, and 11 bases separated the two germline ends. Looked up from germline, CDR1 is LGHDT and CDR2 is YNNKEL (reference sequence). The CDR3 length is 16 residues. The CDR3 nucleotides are TGTGCCAGCAGCCAAGAGCGGGATGGACCTAATGAAAAACTGTTTTTT. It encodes CASSQERDGPNEKLFF.

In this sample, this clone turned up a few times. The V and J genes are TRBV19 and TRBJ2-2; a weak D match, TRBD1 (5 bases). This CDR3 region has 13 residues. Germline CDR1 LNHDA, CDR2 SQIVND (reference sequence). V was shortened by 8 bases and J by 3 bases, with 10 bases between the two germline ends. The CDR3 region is CASSRGYTGELFF. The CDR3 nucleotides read TGTGCCAGTTCTAGGGGTTACACCGGGGAGCTGTTTTTT.

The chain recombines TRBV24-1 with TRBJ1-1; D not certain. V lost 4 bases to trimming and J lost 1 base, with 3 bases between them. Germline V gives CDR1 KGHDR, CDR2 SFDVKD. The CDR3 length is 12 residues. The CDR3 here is CATSDQNTEAFF. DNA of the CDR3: TGTGCCACCAGTGACCAGAACACTGAAGCTTTCTTT.

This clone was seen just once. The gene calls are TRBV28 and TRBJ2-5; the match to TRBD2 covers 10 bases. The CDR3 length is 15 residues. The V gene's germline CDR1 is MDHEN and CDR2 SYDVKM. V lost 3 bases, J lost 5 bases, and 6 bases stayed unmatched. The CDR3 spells CASSLLLAGAETQYF. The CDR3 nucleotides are TGTGCCAGCAGTTTGTTGCTAGCGGGGGCTGAGACCCAGTACTTC.